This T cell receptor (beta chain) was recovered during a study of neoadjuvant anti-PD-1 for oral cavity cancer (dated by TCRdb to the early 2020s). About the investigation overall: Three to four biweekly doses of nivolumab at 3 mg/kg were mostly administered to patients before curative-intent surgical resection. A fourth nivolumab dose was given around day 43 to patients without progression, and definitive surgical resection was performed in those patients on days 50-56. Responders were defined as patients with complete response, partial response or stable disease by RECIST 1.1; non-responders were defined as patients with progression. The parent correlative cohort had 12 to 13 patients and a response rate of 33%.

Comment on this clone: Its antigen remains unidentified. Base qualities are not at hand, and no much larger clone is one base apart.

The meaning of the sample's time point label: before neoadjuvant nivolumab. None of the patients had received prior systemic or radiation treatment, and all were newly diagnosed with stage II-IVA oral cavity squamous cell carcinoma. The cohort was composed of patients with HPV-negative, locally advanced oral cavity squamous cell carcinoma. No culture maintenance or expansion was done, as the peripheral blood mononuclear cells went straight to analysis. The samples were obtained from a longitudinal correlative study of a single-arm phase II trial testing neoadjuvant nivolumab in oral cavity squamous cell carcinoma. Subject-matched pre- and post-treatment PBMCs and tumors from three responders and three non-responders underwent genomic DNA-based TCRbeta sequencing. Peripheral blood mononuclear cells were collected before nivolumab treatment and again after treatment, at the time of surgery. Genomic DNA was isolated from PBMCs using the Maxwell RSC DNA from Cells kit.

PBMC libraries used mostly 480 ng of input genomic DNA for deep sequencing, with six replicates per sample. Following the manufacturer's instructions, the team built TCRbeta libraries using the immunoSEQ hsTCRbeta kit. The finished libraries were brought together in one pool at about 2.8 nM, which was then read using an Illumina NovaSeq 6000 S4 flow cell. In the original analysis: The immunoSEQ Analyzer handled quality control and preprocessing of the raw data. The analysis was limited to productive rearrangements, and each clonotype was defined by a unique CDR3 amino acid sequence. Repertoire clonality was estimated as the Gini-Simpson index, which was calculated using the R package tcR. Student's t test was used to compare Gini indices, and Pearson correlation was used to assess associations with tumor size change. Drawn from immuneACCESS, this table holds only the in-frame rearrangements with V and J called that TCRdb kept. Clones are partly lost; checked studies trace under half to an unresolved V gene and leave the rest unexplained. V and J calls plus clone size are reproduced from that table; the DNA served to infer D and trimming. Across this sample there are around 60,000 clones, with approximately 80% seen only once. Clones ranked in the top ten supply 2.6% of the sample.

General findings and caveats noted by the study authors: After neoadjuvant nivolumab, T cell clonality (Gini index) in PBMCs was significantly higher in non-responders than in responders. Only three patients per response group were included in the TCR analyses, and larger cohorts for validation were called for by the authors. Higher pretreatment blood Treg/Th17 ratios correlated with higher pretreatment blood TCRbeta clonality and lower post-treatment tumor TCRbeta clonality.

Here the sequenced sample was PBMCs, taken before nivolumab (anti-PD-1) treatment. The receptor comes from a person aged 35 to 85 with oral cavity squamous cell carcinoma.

For the CDR3, the sequence is CASSDGGPPVRSNQPQHF. The DNA is as follows: TGTGCCAGCAGTGACGGTGGACCGCCCGTAAGGAGCAATCAGCCCCAGCATTTT. The V and J genes are TRBV25-1 and TRBJ1-5, with the D gene too uncertain to name. The V and J ends are trimmed by 3 bases and 1 base, leaving 19 bases between them. The cysteine opens and the phenylalanine closes a CDR3 of 18 amino acids. Only the CDR3 portion is preserved as DNA: 54 bases, with reading frame beginning at the first base. The germline V gene provides CDR1 MGHDK and CDR2 SYGVNS.